This T cell receptor beta chain came from a study of T cell responses to AZD1222 COVID-19 vaccine. Overall study findings and caveats: Unmutated variant regions are reportedly the target of nearly half of TCRs that are spike-specific.

Using immunoSEQ multiplex PCR, the repertoire was profiled, and TCRdb retains in-frame clones only, with some absent. Among about 56,000 clones listed, roughly 80% were seen once. In regard to this clone: Antigen: not known.

J lost 3 bases, V lost 0 bases, and 5 bases had no gene match. This CDR3 spans 15 amino acids. Germline V gene sequence: CDR1 SGDLS, CDR2 YYNGEE. The material sequenced was peripheral blood, taken 28 days after the second AZD1222 dose. The V and J genes are TRBV9 and TRBJ2-7, with 8 bases fitting TRBD2. This sequence originates from an adult who received the AZD1222 COVID-19 vaccine. The CDR3 DNA reads as TGTGCCAGCAGCGTAGGAGCGGGAGCAGGCTACGAGCAGTACTTC. This codes for CASSVGAGAGYEQYF.